The rows below give T cell receptor beta chains drawn from one sample of a study of blood T cells in healthy people across ages. TCRdb ran MiXCR on the 5' RACE reads and lists one entry per CDR3 protein. The sample holds about 1.4 million distinct CDR3 sequences, almost 60% seen once. The sample taken for sequencing was blood. These receptors came from a man aged 18 to 35 in good health. CDR3s include the opening cysteine and the closing phenylalanine or tryptophan. The D gene is left open where the match is weak. The listing skips clone size in some rows; elsewhere it reads once, few, many or a size class.

size	D	V	length	J	CDR3	DNA
once	-	TRBV4-3	14	TRBJ1-2	CASSQGMGLGGYTF	TGCGCCAGCAGCCAGGGCATGGGGCTAGGCGGCTACACCTTC
-	-	TRBV27	17	TRBJ1-2	CASSLNPRAGVSYGYTF	TGTGCCAGCAGTTTAAATCCCCGGGCAGGGGTGAGCTATGGCTACACCTTC
few	-	TRBV7-2	16	TRBJ1-5	CASSPQSQGFNQPQHF	TGTGCCAGCAGCCCGCAATCACAGGGATTCAATCAGCCCCAGCATTTT
-	TRBD2	TRBV7-8	17	TRBJ2-7	CASSLVSAGGGGYEQYF	TGTGCCAGCAGCTTAGTTTCCGCGGGGGGCGGTGGCTACGAGCAGTACTTC
-	-	TRBV12-3/TRBV12-4	16	TRBJ2-6	CASSSPGYSGANVLTF	TGTGCCAGCAGTTCTCCCGGGTACTCTGGGGCCAACGTCCTGACTTTC
-	-	TRBV6-1	13	TRBJ1-1	CASKSTVNTEAFF	TGTGCCAGCAAATCAACAGTTAACACTGAAGCTTTCTTT
-	TRBD1	TRBV6-1	14	TRBJ2-2	CAGKGQPNTGELFF	TGTGCCGGCAAGGGACAGCCGAACACCGGGGAGCTGTTTTTT
-	TRBD2	TRBV7-7	17	TRBJ2-1	CASSLEVWRGGSNEQFF	TGTGCTAGCAGCTTAGAAGTCTGGCGGGGGGGTAGTAATGAGCAGTTCTTC
-	TRBD2	TRBV9	16	TRBJ2-5	CASSEGLAGVLETQYF	TGTGCCAGCAGCGAAGGACTAGCGGGAGTGTTAGAGACCCAGTACTTC
-	-	TRBV12-3/TRBV12-4	15	TRBJ2-3	CASDSGVTSTDTQYF	TGTGCCAGCGATTCGGGGGTTACTAGCACAGATACGCAGTATTTT
-	-	TRBV10-3	13	TRBJ2-1	CAISSDSNNEQFF	TGTGCCATCAGCTCCGACTCAAACAATGAGCAGTTCTTC
-	-	TRBV10-1	15	TRBJ2-3	CASSERTLTTDTQYF	TGCGCCAGCAGCGAGAGAACACTAACCACAGATACGCAGTATTTT
once	-	TRBV7-9	16	TRBJ2-1	CASSLSRDLDQETQFF	TGTGCCAGCAGCTTATCGCGGGATTTGGACCAAGAGACCCAGTTCTTC
-	-	TRBV20-1	13	TRBJ1-1	CSAHRAENTEAFF	TGCAGTGCCCATCGGGCAGAGAACACTGAAGCTTTCTTT
-	TRBD2	TRBV10-3	17	TRBJ2-5	CAISDPTTSGGSETQYF	TGTGCCATCAGTGACCCAACAACTAGCGGAGGGTCAGAGACCCAGTACTTC
few	-	TRBV4-1	16	TRBJ2-7	CASSHGVPGSRYEQYF	TGCGCCAGCAGCCACGGCGTTCCCGGTAGTAGGTACGAGCAGTACTTC
-	-	TRBV29-1	13	TRBJ2-3	CSVVRGDTDTQYF	TGCAGCGTTGTTAGGGGGGACACAGATACGCAGTATTTT
-	TRBD2	TRBV4-3	17	TRBJ2-1	CASSQISSGAAYNEQFF	TGCGCCAGCAGCCAAATCTCTAGCGGGGCCGCCTACAATGAGCAGTTCTTC
once	-	TRBV2	14	TRBJ2-7	CASSERQSFYEQYF	TGTGCCAGCAGTGAGCGACAGTCGTTCTACGAGCAGTACTTC
few	-	TRBV2	11	TRBJ1-1	CAIPWQTEAFF	TGTGCCATCCCATGGCAGACTGAAGCTTTCTTT
-	TRBD2	TRBV12-3/TRBV12-4	13	TRBJ2-7	CASSSGLASEQYF	TGTGCCAGCAGTTCGGGACTAGCGAGCGAGCAGTACTTC
-	-	TRBV5-6	19	TRBJ2-6	CASSLRQGGSFSGANVLTF	TGTGCCAGCAGCTTGAGGCAGGGCGGTTCATTCTCTGGGGCCAACGTCCTGACTTTC
few	TRBD2	TRBV20-1	15	TRBJ2-3	CSARRGDLYRDTQYF	TGCAGTGCTCGACGGGGGGATCTTTACCGAGATACGCAGTATTTT
-	TRBD2	TRBV28	15	TRBJ2-7	CASTSPGLPSYEQYF	TGTGCCAGCACCTCTCCGGGACTACCGTCCTACGAGCAGTACTTC
once	-	TRBV7-9	16	TRBJ1-2	CASSTSSRGGLRGYTF	TGTGCCAGCAGCACGTCCAGCCGCGGGGGTTTGCGTGGCTACACCTTC
few	-	TRBV4-2	15	TRBJ2-7	CASSQEGNRIYEQYF	TGTGCCAGCAGCCAAGAGGGAAACAGGATCTACGAGCAGTACTTC
-	TRBD2	TRBV7-8	17	TRBJ2-2	CASSRLRSGGNTGELFF	TGTGCCAGCAGCCGCCTCAGATCGGGGGGAAACACCGGGGAGCTGTTTTTT
few	TRBD1	TRBV3-1	14	TRBJ2-7	CASSLGQGREEQYF	TGTGCCAGCAGCCTTGGACAGGGTAGGGAGGAGCAGTACTTC
-	TRBD2	TRBV4-1	16	TRBJ2-3	CASAPRAGGPSDTQYF	TGCGCCAGCGCACCCAGGGCGGGAGGGCCCTCAGATACGCAGTATTTT
-	TRBD1	TRBV24-1	16	TRBJ2-5	CATSAGGQGSGETQYF	TGTGCCACCAGTGCCGGAGGACAGGGATCGGGAGAGACCCAGTACTTC
-	-	TRBV4-2	15	TRBJ1-1	CASSLGQTMNTEAFF	TGTGCCAGCAGCCTCGGACAGACCATGAACACTGAAGCTTTCTTT
-	-	TRBV27	12	TRBJ2-1	CASAGTNNEQFF	TGTGCCAGCGCCGGGACAAACAATGAGCAGTTCTTC
-	-	TRBV28	17	TRBJ2-7	CASSPPPKGSLMDEQYF	TGTGCCAGCAGTCCTCCGCCCAAAGGGTCCCTGATGGACGAGCAGTACTTC
-	-	TRBV4-1	16	TRBJ1-2	CASSQVFGDGGKGYTF	TGCGCCAGCAGCCAGGTCTTTGGGGACGGTGGAAAGGGCTACACCTTC
-	-	TRBV5-1	15	TRBJ2-7	CASSSQTGFHYEQYF	TGCGCCAGCAGCAGTCAAACCGGGTTCCACTACGAGCAGTACTTC
-	-	TRBV6-5	15	TRBJ2-7	CASSYSTGLNYEQYF	TGTGCCAGCAGTTACTCGACAGGCTTAAACTACGAGCAGTACTTC
-	-	TRBV21-1	16	TRBJ2-7	CASSKVEAGGEYEQYF	TGTGCCAGCAGCAAAGTCGAGGCAGGGGGCGAGTACGAGCAGTACTTC
few	-	TRBV25-1	11	TRBJ2-3	CASSGSMAQYF	TGTGCCAGCAGTGGATCTATGGCGCAGTATTTT
many	-	TRBV18	13	TRBJ2-5	CASSPSGEETQYF	TGTGCCAGCAGCCCCTCGGGCGAAGAGACCCAGTACTTC
few	-	TRBV4-1	15	TRBJ2-3	CASSQDYVGLDTQYF	TGCGCCAGCAGCCAAGATTACGTTGGGCTAGATACGCAGTATTTT
-	-	TRBV10-3	13	TRBJ1-5	CAIQPGGDQPQHF	TGTGCCATCCAACCGGGCGGGGATCAGCCCCAGCATTTT
-	TRBD2	TRBV27	12	TRBJ2-7	CASSCREGEQYF	TGTGCCAGCAGTTGCAGGGAGGGGGAGCAGTACTTC
-	-	TRBV4-3	14	TRBJ2-7	CASSQELWGYEQYF	TGCGCCAGCAGCCAAGAATTGTGGGGCTACGAGCAGTACTTC
once	-	TRBV21-1	14	TRBJ1-2	CASSKRRRGYGYTF	TGTGCCAGCAGCAAACGGCGCAGGGGATATGGCTACACCTTC
-	-	TRBV6-1	17	TRBJ2-7	CASSDGPNGDPLYEQYF	TGTGCCAGCAGTGACGGCCCGAACGGGGATCCCCTCTACGAGCAGTACTTC
-	-	TRBV30	13	TRBJ1-5	CAWSVGGNQPQHF	TGTGCCTGGAGTGTAGGGGGAAATCAGCCCCAGCATTTT
few	-	TRBV29-1	16	TRBJ2-7	CSVDSLGPMGTYEQYF	TGCAGCGTTGATTCTTTAGGTCCCATGGGGACCTACGAGCAGTACTTC
once	TRBD2	TRBV6-2/TRBV6-3	15	TRBJ2-3	CASTRTSGGTDTQYF	TGTGCCAGCACCCGGACTAGCGGGGGGACCGATACGCAGTATTTT
few	TRBD1	TRBV20-1	13	TRBJ2-7	CSAPGTGNHEQYF	TGCAGTGCGCCCGGGACAGGGAACCACGAGCAGTACTTC
-	-	TRBV12-3/TRBV12-4	12	TRBJ1-4	CASSGAGEKLFF	TGTGCCAGCAGTGGGGCGGGAGAAAAACTGTTTTTT
-	-	TRBV29-1	17	TRBJ2-4	CSVEDRGVAPSKNIQYF	TGCAGCGTTGAAGATCGCGGAGTGGCCCCATCCAAAAACATTCAGTACTTC
-	-	TRBV7-8	14	TRBJ2-5	CASSQITPQETQYF	TGTGCCAGCAGCCAGATCACTCCTCAAGAGACCCAGTACTTC